This passage covers 9 T cell receptor beta chains from one sample sequenced in a study of blood T cell repertoires in COVID-19 (dated by TCRdb to about 2020). Library preparation was by the immunoSEQ multiplex PCR assay. TCRdb took over this immuneACCESS table, retaining in-frame rearrangements with V and J assigned. Such tables are incomplete; in checked studies, under half of the missing clones stem from an unresolved V gene, and the remainder is unexplained. This sample is represented by 350,000 or so clones; roughly 90% of them were singletons. The top ten hold around 7% of the sample. The sequencing input was peripheral blood. The receptors stem from a man between 18 and 29 years old with active or convalescent COVID-19.

This clone was seen more than once but under ten times. J is TRBJ1-2 and V is TRBV19, with D possibly matching TRBD1 (5 bases). V was cut by 6 bases and J by 4 bases, with 9 bases left in between. The CDR3 has 12 amino acids. Germline V gene sequence: CDR1 LNHDA, CDR2 SQIVND (reference sequence). CDR3 nucleotides: TGTGCCAGTAGAATGGGGCTCTATGGCTACACCTTC. Its translation is CASRMGLYGYTF.

The V gene is TRBV4-3, the J gene TRBJ2-1, with D possibly matching TRBD1 (6 bases). The CDR3 consists of 15 residues. From germline, CDR1 is LGHNA and CDR2 YSLEER. V was shortened by 0 bases and J by 4 bases, with 10 bases between the two germline ends. The CDR3 region has the DNA TGCGCCAGCAGCCAAGATAAAGGACAGTACAATGAGCAGTTCTTC. It specifies CASSQDKGQYNEQFF.

CDR3: CASSLGHYNEQFF. CDR3 bases: TGTGCCAGCAGCTTGGGACACTACAATGAGCAGTTCTTC. V usage is TRBV7-2 and J usage is TRBJ2-1; D may be TRBD1 (6 bases). The CDR3 extends over 13 amino acids. CDR1 and CDR2 (germline): SGHTA, FQGNSA. V lost 3 bases and J 3 bases, leaving 6 bases between the germline ends.

This chain uses TRBV7-9 with TRBJ2-2; 12 bases agree with TRBD2. Germline lookup yields CDR1 SEHNR and CDR2 FQNEAQ (reference sequence). With 5 bases clipped from V and 5 bases from J, the junction kept 18 bases outside the gene matches. CDR3 length: 20 amino acids. In DNA form, the CDR3 reads TGTGCCAGCAGCACCCCCGCGGGCCCGACTAGCGGGAGACGAACCGGGGAGCTGTTTTTT. It specifies CASSTPAGPTSGRRTGELFF.

The chain couples TRBV20-1 to TRBJ1-2, with 9 bases that match TRBD1. V lost 5 bases, J lost 14 bases, and 6 bases stayed unmatched. Germline CDR1 DFQATT, CDR2 SNEGSKA (reference sequence). This CDR3 spans 10 amino acids. Here the CDR3 reads CSAVGTGRTF. The CDR3 nucleotides are TGCAGTGCTGTAGGGACAGGGAGGACCTTC.

The rearrangement joins TRBV11-1 to TRBJ2-5; 10 bases align to TRBD1. Per germline, CDR1 SGHAT and CDR2 FQDESV (reference sequence). The CDR3 runs 13 residues. V lost 6 bases to trimming and J lost 4 bases; unmatched junction nucleotides: 2. CDR3 nucleotide sequence: TGTGCCAGCAGTCGGGACAGGGGAGAGACCCAGTACTTC. Translation gives CASSRDRGETQYF.

V usage is TRBV9 and J usage is TRBJ2-1, with D maybe TRBD1 (6 bases). The CDR3 has 12 residues. Trimming shortened V by 3 bases and J by 8 bases, and 9 bases separated the two germline ends. The germline V gene has CDR1 SGDLS and CDR2 YYNGEE. Here the CDR3 reads CASSAGQHEQFF. Here the CDR3 DNA reads TGTGCCAGCAGCGCCGGACAGCATGAGCAGTTCTTC. The entire variable domain, with the rest obtained from reference TRBV9 and TRBJ2-1, is as follows: DSGVTQTPKHLITATGQRVTLRCSPRSGDLSVYWYQQSLDQGLQFLIQYYNGEERAKGNILERFSAQQFPDLHSELNLSSLELGDSALYFCASSAGQHEQFFGPGTRLTVL.

This clone was observed a handful of times. One end of the junction does not line up with germline, which may come from a read error. The gene calls are TRBV19 and TRBJ2-7, with a weak D call TRBD1 (6 bases). Germline V gene lookup returns CDR1 LNHDA and CDR2 SQIVND (reference sequence). The CDR3 totals 12 residues. The CDR3 loop reads CASSIGGIPLSF. As DNA, the CDR3 is TGTGCCAGTAGTATTGGGGGCATTCCTCTCTCCTTC.

The chain employs TRBV19 and TRBJ1-6, with D perhaps TRBD1 (5 bases). Germline assignment: CDR1 LNHDA and CDR2 SQIVND (reference sequence). This CDR3 contains 15 residues. The V end was cut by 6 bases, the J end by 12 bases, with 21 bases between. CDR3 amino acids: CASRHSRDGLRPLHF. The DNA for the CDR3 is TGTGCCAGTAGACATTCCCGGGACGGACTAAGACCCCTCCACTTT.